This TCR beta chain was sequenced for a study of high-grade serous ovarian cancer treatment subgroups. Study conclusions and caveats: Different patients shared almost no repertoire; same-patient tumors shared about 0.11 to 0.85.

TCRdb's table, derived via immunoSEQ multiplex PCR, lists solely in-frame clones and lacks some. The table includes under 3,500 clones, roughly 70% detected once. As regards this clone: Antigen specificity is unknown.

Losses at the gene ends were 2 bases for V and 7 bases for J; bases not matched to a gene: 5. From germline, CDR1 is SGHRS and CDR2 YFSETQ. This CDR3 is 15 amino acids long. The tumor samples were collected prior to definitive surgery or chemotherapy. This sequence originates from a human donor with high-grade serous ovarian cancer. The rearrangement joins TRBV5-1 to TRBJ2-5, with TRBD2 identical over 13 bases. Sample: tumor tissue. The CDR3 reads CASSFGTSGTRTQYF. The CDR3 DNA reads TGCGCCAGCAGCTTCGGGACTAGCGGGACAAGGACCCAGTACTTC.